These 12 T cell receptor beta chains were sequenced from one sample in a study of T-cell reconstitution after alpha-beta-depleted transplantation in children. Preparation of the TCRbeta library was carried out with unique molecular identifiers. TCRdb re-analysed the PCR reads in MiXCR, keeping a single row per CDR3 protein. The repertoire includes some 550,000 distinct CDR3 sequences, 23% of them detected once, and 13% to 15% sits in the top ten. The sample was PBMCs, mostly from graft donor cells, taken 360 days after TCRalphabeta/CD19-depleted stem cell transplant. These receptors were collected from a boy under two years old who had a stem cell transplant for acute myeloid leukemia, so the T cells may come from the graft donor.

This clonotype was counted ten times or more. The rearrangement joins TRBV6-1 to TRBJ1-2; D gene unclear. Trimming cost V 8 bases and J 4 bases, with 14 bases left between them. The length of the CDR3 is 13 residues. From germline, CDR1 is MNHNS and CDR2 SASEGT. The CDR3 loop is CASAATEFYGYTF. DNA for the CDR3: TGTGCCAGCGCCGCTACAGAGTTCTATGGCTACACCTTC.

The V gene is TRBV12-3 or TRBV12-4, the J gene TRBJ2-7; D is ambiguous. The CDR3 covers 14 residues. V lost 1 base to trimming and J lost 2 bases, with 9 bases between them. For the CDR3, the DNA is TGTGCCAGCAGTTTAGGACATTCCCCCTACGAGCAGTACTTC. As protein: CASSLGHSPYEQYF.

This clonotype was counted only a few times. The chain links TRBV3-1 to TRBJ2-7; the D is unclear. The CDR3 runs to 15 residues. Germline V gene data show CDR1 as LGHDT and CDR2 as YNNKEL (reference sequence). Trimming stripped 5 bases from V and 0 bases from J, with 14 bases between. CDR3 in DNA: TGTGCCAGCAGCTCCAAGGAACACACCTCCTACGAGCAGTACTTC. This encodes CASSSKEHTSYEQYF.

This clonotype came up many times. A much larger clone differs from this one at a single base, so this may be a read error. The chain combines TRBV7-9 with TRBJ2-3; no definite D call. The CDR3 is 11 residues long. Looked up from germline, CDR1 is SEHNR and CDR2 is FQNEAQ (reference sequence). The V and J ends lost 7 bases and 3 bases respectively, with 5 bases between them. CDR3 coding DNA: TGTGCCAGCACCCAGACAGATACGCAGTATTTT. Protein product: CASTQTDTQYF.

The rearrangement uses TRBV5-5 and TRBJ2-1; D not certain. CDR3 length: 12 amino acids. Looked up from germline, CDR1 is SGHKS and CDR2 is YYEKEE (reference sequence). Deletions cut 0 bases from V and 8 bases from J, with 6 bases between. The chain's CDR3 is CASSLVNHEQFF. CDR3 DNA: TGTGCCAGCAGCTTGGTTAACCATGAGCAGTTCTTC.

This clonotype was counted a single time. Given a much more abundant clone one base away, this may be a read error. The J gene is TRBJ2-7, the V gene TRBV20-1; tentatively, D is TRBD1 (6 bases). The V end lost 4 bases, the J end lost 4 bases, and 14 bases lay between the germline ends. This CDR3 region has 13 residues. Germline V CDR1 and CDR2: DFQATT, SNEGSKA (reference sequence). The CDR3 DNA reads as TGCAGTGCTAAACAGGGTTTAGAATACGAGCAGTACTTC. It specifies CSAKQGLEYEQYF.

This clonotype was seen more than once but under ten times. The J gene is TRBJ1-1, the V gene TRBV6-1, with TRBD1 as a possible D gene (6 bases). Looked up from germline, CDR1 is MNHNS and CDR2 is SASEGT. The V end lost 7 bases, the J end lost 1 base, and 22 bases lay between the germline ends. The CDR3 extends over 17 amino acids. Here the CDR3 DNA reads TGTGCCAGCACCAAAGAACCGAGGACAGCTTCGAACACTGAAGCTTTCTTT. The encoded protein is CASTKEPRTASNTEAFF.

The chain carries TRBV29-1 and TRBJ2-3, with D perhaps TRBD1 (6 bases). The V end lost 4 bases, the J end lost 1 base, and 12 bases lay between the germline ends. CDR1 and CDR2 from the germline V gene are SQVTM and ANQGSEA. The CDR3 is 14 amino acids. The CDR3: CSVGGPGGTDTQYF. For the CDR3, the DNA is TGCAGCGTTGGGGGCCCAGGGGGCACAGATACGCAGTATTTT.

This clonotype was counted only a few times. The chain couples TRBV7-6 to TRBJ1-6, with D possibly matching TRBD1 (6 bases). CDR3 length: 16 residues. The V end lost 1 base, the J end lost 9 bases, and 16 bases lay between the germline ends. Germline loops: CDR1 SGHVS, CDR2 FNYEAQ. The CDR3 loop is CASSLGVQGLGSPLHF. The CDR3 DNA is TGTGCCAGCAGCTTAGGTGTTCAGGGGTTGGGTTCACCCCTCCACTTT.

The chain recombines TRBV10-3 with TRBJ2-3; 7 bases match TRBD2. Germline trimming cut 4 bases from V and 2 bases from J; bases unmatched to any gene: 6. Germline V gives CDR1 ENHRY, CDR2 SYGVKD. The CDR3 is 15 residues long. CDR3 sequence: CAISVGGGATDTQYF. The CDR3 DNA reads TGTGCCATCAGTGTGGGCGGGGGAGCCACAGATACGCAGTATTTT.

CDR3 bases: TGTGCCAGCGGGTCAACCCGCGAGCAGTACTTC. Residues: CASGSTREQYF. This chain joins TRBV6-6 and TRBJ2-7; no clear D gene. V lost 8 bases and J lost 6, with 11 bases in between. The CDR3 contains 11 residues. Per germline, CDR1 MNHNY and CDR2 SVGAGI (reference sequence).

This clonotype showed up many times. This chain joins TRBV20-1 and TRBJ1-3, with 8 bases matching TRBD1. Trimming took 3 bases from V and 2 from J; bases not matched to a gene: 9. CDR1 is DFQATT and CDR2 is SNEGSKA in the germline V gene (reference sequence). The CDR3 sequence is 16 residues long. The CDR3 DNA sequence: TGCAGTGCTAGGGGATCGACAGGGGCTCCTGGAAACACCATATATTTT. Its protein product is CSARGSTGAPGNTIYF.